A single TCR beta chain is shown here with its context. This sample was included in a study of HIV-infected patients and healthy controls. TCRdb re-called the 5' RACE reads with MiXCR, one entry per CDR3 protein. Of about 64,000 distinct CDR3 sequences listed, roughly 21% are singletons. This clonotype was obtained from a human donor in good health. The sample taken for sequencing was CD4+ T cells from blood.

CDR3 coding DNA: TGTGCCAGCAGTGAAGTATTTGGGGTTAGGACAACTGTTACTCTGGCCCCTGAAGCTTTCTTT. It is translated as CASSEVFGVRTTVTLAPEAFF. The chain recombines TRBV6-1 with TRBJ1-1; maybe TRBD1 (5 bases). The germline V gene has CDR1 MNHNS and CDR2 SASEGT. The CDR3 is 21 amino acids. Trimming took 1 base from V and 6 from J, leaving 33 bases between them.